A selection of T cell receptor beta chains follows, all from one sample in a study of control samples from healthy donors and cancer patients. Only in-frame clones appear in the TCRdb table, and some are missing; sequencing was by immunoSEQ multiplex PCR. Found here are roughly 120,000 clones, 85% to 95% of them singletons; the top ten hold about 3.5%. The specimen sequenced was blood. All receptors derive from a man aged 25-40 years in good health. Both conserved end residues are part of each CDR3. D genes are given only for firm matches.

d_gene	v_gene	j_gene	CDR3nt	CDR3aa
NA	TRBV6-5	TRBJ1-1	TGTGCCAGCAGTTATCGCGGGGGCAGGGTCACTGAAGCTTTCTTT	CASSYRGGRVTEAFF
NA	TRBV7-2	TRBJ1-1	TGTGCCAGCAGCTTACTGAACACTGAAGCTTTCTTT	CASSLLNTEAFF
TRBD1	TRBV4-2	TRBJ1-5	TGTGCCAGCAGCCAAGATCCGGGACAGCAACATCAGCCCCAGCATTTT	CASSQDPGQQHQPQHF
NA	TRBV7-9	TRBJ1-1	TGTGCCAGCACATGGATGAACACTGAAGCTTTCTTT	CASTWMNTEAFF
TRBD2	TRBV5-4	TRBJ2-7	TGTGCCAGCAGCTTTGGGGAGACTAGCGGCAAGTACGAGCAGTACTTC	CASSFGETSGKYEQYF
TRBD1	TRBV28	TRBJ2-7	TGTGCCAGCAGTTTAAGCCCGGGACAGGGGTACGAGCAGTACTTC	CASSLSPGQGYEQYF
NA	TRBV9	TRBJ1-6	TGTGCCAGCAGCGTAGTAACAAATTCACCCCTCCACTTT	CASSVVTNSPLHF
TRBD2	TRBV28	TRBJ2-3	TGTGCCAGCAGTCAACCGACTAGCGGGACCGGGGGGCAGTATTTT	CASSQPTSGTGGQYF
NA	TRBV30	TRBJ2-5	TGTGCCTCCCTGATGGGGCAAGAGACCCAGTACTTC	CASLMGQETQYF
NA	TRBV6-2/TRBV6-3	TRBJ1-5	TGTGCCAGCAGTTACTTTTCCGATCAGCCCCAGCATTTT	CASSYFSDQPQHF
TRBD1	TRBV19	TRBJ1-2	TGTGCCAGTGACAAAGGGGGCGGCTACACCTTC	CASDKGGGYTF
NA	TRBV5-4	TRBJ1-4	TGTGCCAGCGGGATGGGGGGGGCGCGCCCTAATGAAAAACTGTTTTTT	CASGMGGARPNEKLFF
NA	TRBV18	TRBJ2-5	TGTGCCAGCTCACTCGTGACTCCCCGGTCCCAAGAGACCCAGTACTTC	CASSLVTPRSQETQYF
TRBD2	TRBV7-9	TRBJ2-2	TGTGCCAGCAGGTTACTAGCGGGAAACACCGGGGAGCTGTTTTTT	CASRLLAGNTGELFF
NA	TRBV12-3/TRBV12-4	TRBJ1-2	TGTGCCAGCAGTCGGAGTGGCTCTTCTGGCTACACCTTC	CASSRSGSSGYTF
NA	TRBV6-2/TRBV6-3	TRBJ1-1	TGTGCCAGCAGCCCTATCTCACAGAACACTGAAGCTTTCTTT	CASSPISQNTEAFF
NA	TRBV5-6	TRBJ2-2	TGTGCCAGCAGCTTGGTTAGGGCCGGGGAGCTGTTTTTT	CASSLVRAGELFF
NA	TRBV5-1	TRBJ1-5	TGCGCCAGCAGCTTGGTTCACAGGGTAGGCAATCAGCCCCAGCATTTT	CASSLVHRVGNQPQHF
NA	TRBV7-2	TRBJ1-5	TGTGCCAGCAGCTTAGCCCACGGTCAGCCCCAGCATTTT	CASSLAHGQPQHF
TRBD2	TRBV7-2	TRBJ2-5	TGTGCCAGCAGCACCGACAGCGGGATAGGGGCCCAGTACTTC	CASSTDSGIGAQYF
NA	TRBV5-6	TRBJ1-2	TGCGCCCCCAGCTTGGGGGGGGACATATCCCTATATGGCTACACCTTC	CAPSLGGDISLYGYTF
NA	TRBV14	TRBJ1-5	TGTGCCAGCAGCCAATCCGGGATACAAAATCAGCCCCAGCATTTT	CASSQSGIQNQPQHF
NA	TRBV7-2	TRBJ1-3	TGTGCCAGCAGCTTAGAACAAGGTGGAAACACCATATATTTT	CASSLEQGGNTIYF